This entry lists 14 T cell receptor beta chains sequenced from one sample in a study of blood T cells in healthy people across ages. Sample-barcoded 5' priming and a J-beta primer mix drove a second PCR of about 6 to 12 cycles. One entry per CDR3 protein, called by TCRdb with MiXCR from the 5' RACE reads. In the table there are roughly 1.6 million distinct CDR3 sequences, about 31% of which are singletons. The specimen was blood. Every receptor here comes from a woman in her thirties in good health.

This clonotype was seen a handful of times. One end of the junction fails to match germline, which may point to a read error. The chain carries TRBV4-1 and TRBJ2-3, with D uncertain. Germline V gives CDR1 MGHRA, CDR2 YSYEKL. This CDR3 has 15 residues. Written as DNA, the CDR3 is TGCGCCAGCAGCCAATTACCTACAACCACAGATGCGCAGTATTTT. Residues: CASSQLPTTTDAQYF.

This clonotype was detected only a few times. The J gene is TRBJ2-2, the V gene TRBV29-1, with D unresolved. Between the trimmed V and J ends, which lost 4 bases and 4 bases, there was a span of 4 bases. This CDR3 is built from 11 residues. Germline values: CDR1 SQVTM, CDR2 ANQGSEA. CDR3 DNA: TGCAGCGTTGTGATCACCGGGGAGCTGTTTTTT. It yields the protein CSVVITGELFF.

Many counts were recorded for this clonotype. The chain employs TRBV6-6 and TRBJ1-2; D is ambiguous. CDR1 is MNHNY and CDR2 is SVGAGI in the germline V gene (reference sequence). Trimming cost V 6 bases and J 8 bases, with 10 bases left between them. This CDR3 is built from 11 residues. CDR3 sequence (DNA): TGTGCCAGCAGGGCAGGCACGGGCTACACCTTC. Translating gives CASRAGTGYTF.

This clonotype occurred many times. This chain joins TRBV7-9 and TRBJ2-5; D is possibly TRBD2 (5 bases). This CDR3 comprises 15 residues. Germline V gives CDR1 SEHNR, CDR2 FQNEAQ (reference sequence). V lost 5 bases to trimming and J lost 3 bases, with 16 bases between them. The CDR3 sequence: CASSRTPRAEETQYF. The CDR3 nucleotides read TGTGCCAGCAGCCGTACCCCGAGGGCGGAAGAGACCCAGTACTTC.

In its sample, this clonotype was seen a few times. The rearrangement links TRBV30 to TRBJ1-5; D remains ambiguous. Germline lookup yields CDR1 GTSNPN and CDR2 SVGIG (reference sequence). Between the trimmed V and J ends, which lost 4 bases and 5 bases, there was a span of 12 bases. The length of the CDR3 is 13 residues. CDR3 residues: CAWTPRRDQPQHF. CDR3 nucleotides: TGTGCCTGGACCCCTCGGCGGGATCAGCCCCAGCATTTT.

The rearrangement joins TRBV7-6 to TRBJ2-5; 12 nucleotides line up with TRBD1. Germline V gene lookup returns CDR1 SGHVS and CDR2 FNYEAQ. V gave up 2 bases and J gave up 11 bases; unmatched junction bases: 12. The CDR3 runs to 16 residues. The DNA for the CDR3 is TGTGCCAGCAGCTTATTCATGGGACAGGGGGCGGAGGAGCAGTACTTC. This gives the protein CASSLFMGQGAEEQYF.

In this sample, this clonotype turned up a few times. V gene TRBV29-1 combines with J gene TRBJ1-1, with D unclear. V was pared by 7 bases and J by 1 base, with 22 bases between. The CDR3 has 16 residues. CDR1 and CDR2 from the germline V gene are SQVTM and ANQGSEA. CDR3 region: CSAVVEVGTTNTEAFF. CDR3 nucleotide sequence: TGCAGCGCCGTGGTGGAAGTGGGCACAACGAACACTGAAGCTTTCTTT.

This clonotype was seen more than once but under ten times. The junction shows a germline mismatch at one end, possibly a read error. The rearrangement joins TRBV7-9 to TRBJ2-7; possibly TRBD1 or TRBD2 for D (6 bases each). Judging by the DNA end, TRBJ2-5 fits better; the J call may be wrong. The germline CDR1 and CDR2 sequences are SEHNR and FQNEAQ (reference sequence). This CDR3 has 14 amino acids. This CDR3 is CACSFPGAVETQYF. Written as DNA, the CDR3 is TGTGCCTGCAGCTTCCCGGGGGCCGTGGAGACCCAGTACTTC.

The chain employs TRBV9 and TRBJ2-7; TRBD1 is a possible D gene (5 bases). The ends were cut back, 0 bases at V and 5 bases at J, with 15 bases in the middle. Per the germline V gene, CDR1 is SGDLS and CDR2 is YYNGEE. The CDR3 extends over 15 amino acids. The CDR3 coding sequence is TGTGCCAGCAGCGTAGGGTACGCAGGGTGGCACGAGCAGTACTTC. This encodes CASSVGYAGWHEQYF.

The chain is built from TRBV4-2 and TRBJ1-3; D is undetermined. This CDR3 comprises 17 residues. CDR1 is LGHNA and CDR2 is YNFKEQ in the germline V gene. With 0 bases removed from V and 4 bases from J, the gap between germline ends came to 16 bases. The CDR3 protein is CASSQDSFRGIGNTIYF. CDR3 nucleotide sequence: TGTGCCAGCAGCCAAGACAGTTTTAGAGGGATCGGAAACACCATATATTTT.

V gene TRBV12-3 or TRBV12-4 combines with J gene TRBJ2-4; no clear D gene. CDR3 length equals 17 residues. V gave up 5 bases and J gave up 1 base, with 18 bases separating them. The CDR3: CASSPKPQDGAKNIQYF. The CDR3 bases are TGTGCCAGCAGTCCTAAGCCCCAGGATGGGGCCAAAAACATTCAGTACTTC.

V usage is TRBV12-3 or TRBV12-4 and J usage is TRBJ2-7; either TRBD1 or TRBD2 may fit D (5 bases each). V was cut by 6 bases and J by 6 bases, with 18 bases left in between. The CDR3 contains 14 residues. The CDR3 loop is CASSYWGIIGEQYF. As DNA, the CDR3 is TGTGCCAGCAGCTACTGGGGGATCATAGGCGAGCAGTACTTC.

The chain has TRBV2 and TRBJ2-1, with D tentatively TRBD2 (6 bases). The CDR3 spans 12 residues. From germline, CDR1 is SNHLY and CDR2 FYNNEI. The germline V and J ends were trimmed by 6 bases and 8 bases, with 11 bases remaining between them. As DNA, the CDR3 is TGTGCCAGCAGCGCGGGGTTAGATGAGCAGTTCTTC. Its protein product is CASSAGLDEQFF.

CDR3 DNA: TGCGCCAGCAGCCCAACCGGACAGGGCGTCGGGTACGAGCAGTACTTC. Its protein is CASSPTGQGVGYEQYF. The rearrangement uses TRBV4-1 and TRBJ2-7; TRBD1 matches at 8 bases. The CDR3 covers 16 residues. Looked up from germline, CDR1 is MGHRA and CDR2 is YSYEKL. Trimming cost V 4 bases and J 4 bases; bases outside gene matches: 12.